Listed below are T cell receptor beta chains from one sample, sequenced in a study of blood T cell repertoires in COVID-19. The data were produced by immunoSEQ multiplex PCR, yet TCRdb's version contains in-frame clones alone and is incomplete. This sample carries roughly 92,000 clones, about nine tenths of them seen once, and the ten largest clones take around 5%. Source material: peripheral blood. The receptors originated from a man in his fifties or sixties with acute or convalescent COVID-19. Both conserved end residues are trimmed from each CDR3.

TRBJ2-1,TRBV25-1,ASSKAGSYNEQF
TRBJ2-7,TRBV30,AWAGTGGEQY
TRBJ1-1,TRBV24-1,ATSGQDRGNTEAF
TRBJ2-5,TRBV7-2,ASSSSATSGSRETQY
TRBJ2-7,TRBV5-1,ASSLVSGAHYEQY
TRBJ2-5,TRBV7-9,ASSLLANKGQETQY
TRBJ2-7,TRBV5-1,ASSLGGLSYEQY
TRBJ2-5,TRBV18,ASSPLGLAGVDGETQY
TRBJ2-1,TRBV5-5,ASSLPSGYSYNEQF
TRBJ1-1,TRBV5-1,ASSLGSRGLNTEAF
TRBJ1-1,TRBV27,ASSLSGRGRTEAF
TRBJ2-7,TRBV6-5,ASSYRTTIGEQY
TRBJ2-1,TRBV4-1,ASSWTSGADYNEQF
TRBJ2-7,TRBV23-1,ASSQSWDGRAYEQY
TRBJ2-5,TRBV19,ASSIASGTGEETQY
TRBJ2-1,TRBV30,ALGLAGRSYNEQF
TRBJ1-2,TRBV5-6,ASSFTGGVLYGYT
TRBJ2-7,TRBV9,ASSVEGLAGGFYEQY
TRBJ1-6,TRBV5-1,ASKTTGAASPLH
TRBJ2-5,TRBV5-4,ASSTRLAGKETQY
TRBJ2-5,TRBV11-2,ASSLGGGRQETQY
TRBJ2-7,TRBV2,ASRASGGYEQY
TRBJ1-1,TRBV2,ASTAGSNTEAF
TRBJ1-1,TRBV6-1,ASSEWNSLNTEAF
TRBJ1-1,TRBV5-1,ASSWGQGDYTEAF
TRBJ1-2,TRBV30,AWRGQGYGYT
TRBJ2-7,TRBV19,ASSIYPDGGKDEQY
TRBJ2-7,TRBV5-5,ASSSALAGVGRHEQY
TRBJ2-1,TRBV5-1,ASSQLQGYYNEQF
TRBJ1-4,TRBV18,ASSPPGNREKLF
TRBJ1-2,TRBV10-3,AISERKGQGGYT
TRBJ2-1,TRBV6-5,ASSYVAGGLNEQF
TRBJ1-5,TRBV4-1,ASSQGGQGRYQPQH
TRBJ1-4,TRBV14,ASSQEFRNRGEKLF
TRBJ1-2,TRBV30,AGAWVLNYGYT
TRBJ2-1,TRBV3-1/TRBV3-2,ASSQDTSETYNEQF
TRBJ2-3,TRBV6-2/TRBV6-3,ASSYTAGVSLTDTQY
TRBJ2-5,TRBV24-1,ATSDPGTSGRARETQY
TRBJ1-5,TRBV5-1,ASSFTGDWPQH
TRBJ2-3,TRBV12-3/TRBV12-4,ASSYTDTQY
TRBJ1-5,TRBV30,AWRGTGTGQPQH
TRBJ1-4,TRBV9,ASSNAQGEKLF
TRBJ1-3,TRBV7-8,ASSLVSTSSGNTIY
TRBJ2-3,TRBV5-4,ASRILAGADTQY
TRBJ2-3,TRBV9,ASSRETSGRADRLSTDTQY
TRBJ1-1,TRBV5-1,ASSAVVQGSTEAF
TRBJ2-3,TRBV2,ASSESRGLTDTQY
TRBJ2-7,TRBV13,ASNSKTGGLYEQY
TRBJ1-2,TRBV5-1,ASSPGQTANYGYT
TRBJ1-1,TRBV2,ASSERLRMNTEAF
TRBJ2-6,TRBV2,ASMGTGLLSGANVLT